Listed here is a single T cell receptor (beta chain). Its antigen is unidentified. The sample is drawn from a study of OX40 agonist ivuxolimab in advanced cancers. Study background: Dose-escalation cases comprised hepatocellular carcinoma, melanoma, renal cell or head and neck cancer. Prior therapy, whether anti-PD-1, anti-PD-L1 or anti-CTLA-4, was allowed, and roughly 44% had some. The study's findings and limits: Antigen targets of the expanded peripheral T cells went undetermined. At 0.1 to 3.0 mg/kg and by week 6, clonal expansion occurred in CD4+ and CD8+ blood T cells.

J gave up 7 bases and V 7 bases, and 6 bases lay outside the gene matches. The CDR3 runs 12 residues. Germline assignment: CDR1 LGHNT and CDR2 FRNRAP. Repertoires were generated with immunoSEQ multiplex PCR, while TCRdb's copy carries only in-frame clones and drops some. The data show 40,000 to 50,000 clones, with around nine tenths seen just once and around 1.1% held by the top ten. The clonotype originates from an adult with an advanced solid tumor such as melanoma, head and neck, liver or kidney cancer. This specimen was CD4+ or CD8+ T cells sorted from blood, taken in a trial of the OX40 agonist ivuxolimab. V and J are TRBV12-5 and TRBJ1-2; 7 nucleotides align to TRBD1. The CDR3 DNA follows: TGTGCTAGTGCCCGCGACAGGGCTGGCTACACCTTC. Amino acid sequence: CASARDRAGYTF.